This T cell receptor beta chain was recovered during a study of metastatic and nonmetastatic thyroid tumors. Across the study: Repertoires from malignant and benign thyroid patients were compared across blood and tumor or nodule tissue. Study findings and constraints: It was reportedly found that TCR beta diversity was significantly higher in malignant thyroid tumors than in benign nodules, a difference seen in both blood and tumor samples.

As handled by the study authors: A classifier for distant metastasis in papillary thyroid cancer was constructed using CDR3 differences observed across clinicopathological groups. TCRdb reanalyzed the PCR reads via MiXCR. These V and J calls are TCRdb output, not the study's own analysis. The table lists under 8,500 clones, over 15% of them singletons. V gave up 6 bases and J gave up 9 bases, with 9 bases separating them. The length of the CDR3 is 11 residues. Looked up from germline, CDR1 is MNHNS and CDR2 is SASEGT. The table lists this clone with a few counts. What it recognizes is unknown. Each patient went into thyroid surgery without having received any treatment.

The sample taken for sequencing was adjacent normal tissue. The TCR sequence derives from a male donor with papillary thyroid cancer or a benign thyroid nodule (not recorded which). Some clones in this sample may be carry-over from other donors' samples. The chain is built from TRBV6-1 and TRBJ2-1; D may correspond to TRBD1 or TRBD2 (5 bases each). In DNA form, the CDR3 reads TGTGCCAGCAGGCAGGGACCTGAGCAGTTCTTC. Its translation: CASRQGPEQFF.